This T cell receptor beta chain came from a study of radiation and T cells in renal cell carcinoma. Across the whole study: Nephrectomy followed 15 Gy stereotactic body radiation by 4 weeks. Notes on the study in general: From baseline, blood top tumor clonotypes peaked at 2 weeks post-radiation.

The CDR3 runs to 13 residues. CDR1 MNHEY and CDR2 SMNVEV come from the germline V gene (reference sequence). Trimming removed 3 bases at V and 6 bases at J, with 8 bases between. For this clone: As yet, its antigen is unknown.

This table comes from immunoSEQ multiplex PCR, and its TCRdb copy is limited to in-frame clones, with some not included. The sample lists 100,000 to 150,000 clones, approximately 78% occurring once. Time point defined: baseline pretreatment blood. Regarding treatment: 15 Gy SBRT to primary tumor, nephrectomy 4 weeks later. Radiation-treated patients gave blood at baseline, week 2 and week 4. The V and J genes are TRBV27 and TRBJ2-2; D is unresolved. The source of this sequence is a woman aged 55-70 years with renal cell carcinoma. The sequencing used blood, collected from a patient whose treatment included radiotherapy and nephrectomy. CDR3 amino acids: CASSLIPPGELFF. CDR3 bases: TGTGCCAGCAGTTTGATTCCCCCCGGGGAGCTGTTTTTT.